The 5 T cell receptor beta chains in this list originate from one sample, sequenced in a study of a mutant IDH1 vaccine in newly diagnosed glioma. The antigens these receptors bind are not known. This sample's time point: week 35, safety follow-up. Vaccination used 300 ug of mutant IDH1 20-mer peptide per dose, with topical imiquimod. Produced via immunoSEQ multiplex PCR; TCRdb's table is partial and in-frame only. Of 25,000 to 40,000 clones listed, around 84% are singletons. The source was PBMCs, collected from a glioma patient whose treatment included an IDH1 peptide vaccine. These receptors were obtained from a man aged 25 to 45 with glioma.

The chain links TRBV5-1 to TRBJ2-5; 7 nucleotides match TRBD1. V shed 0 bases and J 5 bases; nucleotides not matched to a gene: 7. This CDR3 has 15 residues. Germline CDR1 SGHRS, CDR2 YFSETQ. CDR3: CASSLATDRAETQYF. The CDR3 DNA reads TGCGCCAGCAGCTTGGCGACCGACAGGGCCGAGACCCAGTACTTC.

This clone was observed once. This sequence joins TRBV5-4 and TRBJ1-2; D is perhaps TRBD1 (6 bases). This CDR3 is 15 amino acids long. The V end was cut by 2 bases, the J end by 0 bases, with 11 bases between. Germline lookup yields CDR1 SGHNT and CDR2 YYREEE (reference sequence). This chain's CDR3 is CASSLYRATNYGYTF. CDR3 DNA sequence: TGTGCCAGCAGCTTATACAGGGCTACTAACTATGGCTACACCTTC. Full variable domain (outside the CDR3, taken from reference TRBV5-4 and TRBJ1-2): ETGVTQSPTHLIKTRGQQVTLRCSSQSGHNTVSWYQQALGQGPQFIFQYYREEENGRGNFPPRFSGLQFPNYSSELNVNALELDDSALYLCASSLYRATNYGYTFGSGTRLTVV.

Remarks on this clone: At one boundary the junction diverges from the germline segment, which might be a read error. The V call is TRBV6-1, the J call TRBJ1-5; no clear D gene. CDR3 length: 15 amino acids. The germline CDR1 and CDR2 sequences are MNHNS and SASEGT. This chain's CDR3 is CATSPEVGRNRPQHF. The DNA of the CDR3 is TGTGCCACCTCCCCCGAGGTCGGTCGCAATCGGCCCCAGCATTTT.

The chain couples TRBV20-1 to TRBJ1-1, with no clear D. The germline V gene has CDR1 DFQATT and CDR2 SNEGSKA (reference sequence). CDR3 length: 11 residues. The V end was cut by 5 bases, the J end by 0 bases, with 4 bases between. In DNA form, the CDR3 reads TGCAGTGCTCTTATGAACACTGAAGCTTTCTTT. Protein: CSALMNTEAFF.

This chain connects TRBV27 to TRBJ1-5, with D possibly TRBD1 on 5 matching bases. V was clipped by 4 bases and J by 2 bases, with 21 bases between them. The germline gives CDR1 MNHEY, CDR2 SMNVEV (reference sequence). The CDR3 is 18 amino acids. This chain's CDR3 is CASSSLRQSGLGNQPQHF. CDR3 nucleotides: TGTGCCAGCAGTTCCTTACGACAGTCGGGCCTGGGCAATCAGCCCCAGCATTTT.